The present T cell receptor (beta chain) was sequenced within a study of beta chain features in type 1 diabetes. Germline values: CDR1 SGHRS, CDR2 YFSETQ. V lost 1 base to trimming and J lost 5 bases, with 10 bases between them. The length of the CDR3 is 14 residues. This clone was picked up a small number of times. As yet, its antigen is unknown. Study findings and constraints: Naive, central memory and Treg TCRB repertoires appeared more alike in patients than in healthy donors. VDJ junctions from type 1 diabetes patients carried fewer insertions and larger deletions.

Reverse transcription of all isolated RNA meant that expressed TCRB transcripts were sequenced. Each sample of naive, central memory or regulatory T cells had, on average, roughly 3.5 million reads. Assay used: immunoSEQ multiplex PCR; TCRdb lists only in-frame clones, some missing. The data hold 300,000 to 400,000 clones, with 9.5% to 12% observed a single time. The sample consisted of naive CD4+ T cells from blood. The origin of this receptor is a woman between 25 and 40 years old in good health. The rearrangement links TRBV5-1 to TRBJ2-1, with D maybe TRBD1 (5 bases). CDR3 residues: CASSLPGHDNEQFF. In DNA form, the CDR3 reads TGCGCCAGCAGCTTGCCAGGACACGACAATGAGCAGTTCTTC.